The clone carrying this T cell receptor (beta chain) was seen many times. Its antigen is currently unknown. Amplification from RNA transcripts yielded the TCR beta CDR3 regions. RT-PCR with HTBI primers came first, then second-round multiplex PCR. MiXCR was run by TCRdb on the multiplex PCR reads, yielding one entry per CDR3 protein. Of 300,000 to 500,000 distinct CDR3 sequences in the sample, 15% to 17% were seen once. Participants with hyperthyroidism, aged 18 to 65, were newly diagnosed with under 2 months' duration. In this cohort, patients with other autoimmune diseases, uncontrolled infections, pregnancy or lactation were excluded. The V gene's germline CDR1 is MGHRA and CDR2 YSYEKL. Trimming cost V 2 bases and J 5 bases, with 9 bases left between them. CDR3 length equals 13 residues. This specimen comes from a study of Graves' ophthalmopathy and Graves' hyperthyroidism. Study outcomes and limitations: Blood also harbored most expanded thyroid clonotypes above 0.001 frequency. The model predicted progression of ophthalmopathy with a sensitivity of roughly 71%, and its specificity was about 72%.

The origin of this receptor is a woman under 30 with stable Graves' hyperthyroidism. This chain uses TRBV4-1 with TRBJ1-2; unclear D gene. The material sequenced was peripheral blood. The CDR3, as DNA: TGCGCCAGCAGCCAATTATCGACATATGGCTACACCTTC. Protein sequence: CASSQLSTYGYTF.